Listed below are T cell receptor beta chains from one sample, sequenced in a study of Ad26.COV2.S vaccination and SARS-CoV-2 variants. The repertoire was sequenced with immunoSEQ multiplex PCR; TCRdb's copy has only in-frame clones and lacks some. The data contain 500,000 or so clones, roughly nine tenths of them seen just once; the ten biggest clones take up about 2.5%. The material was peripheral blood, obtained in a trial of Ad26.COV2.S vaccine versus placebo. These receptors all stem from a person between 18 and 60 years old who received the Ad26.COV2.S COVID-19 vaccine or a placebo. The CDR3 runs from the conserved cysteine through the conserved F or W. The order of the fields is V gene, clone size, D gene, J gene, CDR3 DNA, CDR3 protein. D genes are given only for firm matches. Expanded clones are given a class, and other clones once, few, many or no size at all.

TRBV15	-	TRBD1	TRBJ2-1	TGTGCCACCAGCAGCACAATAGAGGGGGCCAATGAGCAGTTCTTC	CATSSTIEGANEQFF
TRBV5-1	-	-	TRBJ1-2	TGCGCCAGCACCCCCGCAGGAGCCAGGGAGAACTATGGCTACACCTTC	CASTPAGARENYGYTF
TRBV18	-	-	TRBJ1-4	TGTGCCAGCTCACCACGTCAGGGGCAGGGCGAAAAACTGTTTTTT	CASSPRQGQGEKLFF
TRBV5-5	-	TRBD1	TRBJ1-1	TGTGCCAGCAGCACCGACCCGACAGGGGCAAGGAACACTGAAGCTTTCTTT	CASSTDPTGARNTEAFF
TRBV28	-	-	TRBJ1-4	TGTGCCAGCAGTTTCACAGGGCAGGGGAATGAAAAACTGTTTTTT	CASSFTGQGNEKLFF
TRBV2	-	-	TRBJ1-1	TGTGCCAGCAGTTCCGACACAAACACTGAAGCTTTCTTT	CASSSDTNTEAFF
TRBV7-2	-	-	TRBJ2-3	TGTGCCAGCAGCTTAACTAATGGGGATACGCAGTATTTT	CASSLTNGDTQYF
TRBV7-2	-	TRBD2	TRBJ2-7	TGTGCCAGCAGCTTAGGTGGTAGCGGGGGGCCACAAGGGCAGTACTTC	CASSLGGSGGPQGQYF
TRBV2	-	-	TRBJ1-6	TGTGCCAGCAGTGAGTCTTTAAATTCACCCCTCCACTTT	CASSESLNSPLHF
TRBV6-5	-	-	TRBJ2-7	TGTGCCAGCAGTTACGACCCGACGGTCTCCTACGAGCAGTACTTC	CASSYDPTVSYEQYF
TRBV3-1/TRBV3-2	once	-	TRBJ1-1	TGTGCCAGCAGCCAAGGGGGAAGGACTGAAGCTTTCTTT	CASSQGGRTEAFF
TRBV28	-	-	TRBJ1-5	TGTGCCAGCAGTTTAGAGGGGGGACTTGGCCAGCCCCAGCATTTT	CASSLEGGLGQPQHF
TRBV7-2	-	TRBD1	TRBJ2-2	TGTGCCAGCAGCTTCGGACAGGCTACTCCCGGGGAGCTGTTTTTT	CASSFGQATPGELFF
TRBV12-5	-	-	TRBJ2-3	TGTGCTAGTGGTTTGGTACCAGACGGCGCGGGTTGGACCACAGATACGCAGTATTTT	CASGLVPDGAGWTTDTQYF
TRBV18	-	-	TRBJ2-1	TGTGCCAGCTCACCGAACGGGGGCGCTCTCAATGAGCAGTTCTTC	CASSPNGGALNEQFF
TRBV7-8	-	-	TRBJ1-2	TGTGCCAGCAGCCTCCTTAGTAATCCTTTGACAGGAGGCTATGGCTACACCTTC	CASSLLSNPLTGGYGYTF